These 32 T cell receptor beta chains came from one sample sequenced in a study of cytomegalovirus exposure and HLA in healthy donors. 60 Vbeta and 13 Jbeta primers were used in PCR. Clones were sequenced by immunoSEQ multiplex PCR, and TCRdb holds only the in-frame ones, with some missing. The table lists about 130,000 clones, just under 80% of them singletons. Sequences were obtained from PBMCs. These receptors originate from a man aged 30 to 45 in good health.

The V gene is TRBV18, the J gene TRBJ2-4; 9 bases fit TRBD2. The CDR3 contains 16 residues. With V trimmed by 4 bases and J by 6 bases, 10 bases remained unmatched. Germline V gene sequence: CDR1 KGHSH, CDR2 LQKENI. The CDR3 DNA follows: TGTGCCAGCTCACTTTCAGTAGCGGGAGCCGGAAACATTCAGTACTTC. As protein: CASSLSVAGAGNIQYF.

This clone was detected once. The genes are TRBV7-9 and TRBJ1-1; 7 bases are a match to TRBD1. Per the germline V gene, CDR1 is SEHNR and CDR2 is FQNEAQ (reference sequence). CDR3 length equals 12 residues. The V and J ends lost 5 bases and 12 bases, in that order; junction bases with no gene match: 9. The DNA for the CDR3 is TGTGCCAGCAGCCCAAGACAGGGTGGGACTTTCTTT. It translates to CASSPRQGGTFF.

A word on this clone: Additional DNA sequences in this sample encode the identical CDR3. The chain recombines TRBV4-3 with TRBJ1-6; D uncertain. The CDR3 length is 14 residues. The V end lost 3 bases, the J end lost 13 bases, and 16 bases lay between the germline ends. CDR1 and CDR2 from the germline V gene are LGHNA and YSLEER. CDR3 nucleotides: TGCGCCAGCAGCCAGGAGGGCATGTTCTCCCCCCTCCACTTT. Protein sequence: CASSQEGMFSPLHF.

This clone was seen a single time. This chain uses TRBV10-3 with TRBJ1-6; D is ambiguous. The CDR3 covers 13 residues. Trimming cost V 11 bases and J 5 bases, with 13 bases left between them. CDR1 is ENHRY and CDR2 is SYGVKD in the germline V gene. CDR3: CAASGGNNSPLHF. Here the CDR3 DNA reads TGTGCCGCTAGTGGAGGGAATAATTCACCCCTCCACTTT.

Remarks on this clone: A read error is possible here, since a much larger clone lies one base away. The chain couples TRBV5-4 to TRBJ2-7, with D perhaps TRBD2 (5 bases). V was pared by 6 bases and J by 6 bases, with 13 bases between. This CDR3 is built from 12 residues. The germline V gene has CDR1 SGHNT and CDR2 YYREEE (reference sequence). The CDR3 DNA is TGTGCCAGCACCCCAGGAGGATCCGAGCAGTACTTC. It codes for CASTPGGSEQYF.

The chain is built from TRBV28 and TRBJ1-2, with D possibly TRBD1 on 5 matching bases. V was pared by 6 bases and J by 4 bases, with 18 bases between. Germline V gives CDR1 MDHEN, CDR2 SYDVKM. This CDR3 is 15 amino acids long. CDR3 DNA: TGTGCCAGCAGGCCACTCGGGAGCGGGGGCTATGGCTACACCTTC. Translated, it gives CASRPLGSGGYGYTF.

This clone was observed a few times. The chain recombines TRBV4-2 with TRBJ2-3, with D unclear. The CDR3 runs to 17 residues. Trimming shortened V by 0 bases and J by 8 bases, and 21 bases separated the two germline ends. The germline CDR1 and CDR2 sequences are LGHNA and YNFKEQ. CDR3 bases: TGTGCCAGCAGCCAAGATGGAGACCTAGGCGAGTTTTTTACGCAGTATTTT. This codes for CASSQDGDLGEFFTQYF.

The chain has TRBV7-8 and TRBJ2-7; 7 bases agree with TRBD2. The V gene's germline CDR1 is SGHVS and CDR2 FQNEAQ. The CDR3 totals 16 residues. V shed 1 base, J shed 0 bases, and the junction held 6 bases outside the gene matches. CDR3: CASSLEAASGSYEQYF. CDR3 coding DNA: TGTGCCAGCAGCTTAGAAGCGGCTAGCGGCTCCTACGAGCAGTACTTC.

This clone turned up a few times. The rearrangement uses TRBV19 and TRBJ1-1; weak D call: TRBD1 (5 bases). The CDR3 runs 14 residues. Germline V lookup: CDR1 LNHDA, CDR2 SQIVND (reference sequence). V was pared by 7 bases and J by 0 bases, with 12 bases between. DNA of the CDR3: TGTGCCAGTAATGACAGATCTCTGAACACTGAAGCTTTCTTT. It translates to CASNDRSLNTEAFF. Together with reference TRBV19 and TRBJ1-1, the CDR3 gives the full variable domain: DGGITQSPKYLFRKEGQNVTLSCEQNLNHDAMYWYRQDPGQGLRLIYYSQIVNDFQKGDIAEGYSVSREKKESFPLTVTSAQKNPTAFYLCASNDRSLNTEAFFGQGTRLTVV.

The chain is built from TRBV29-1 and TRBJ1-2; 10 bases line up with TRBD1. The V gene's germline CDR1 is SQVTM and CDR2 ANQGSEA. Trimming took 0 bases from V and 2 from J; bases not matched to a gene: 3. This CDR3 is 15 amino acids long. The CDR3 DNA follows: TGCAGCGTTGAAGATCTGGGACAGGGGAACTATGGCTACACCTTC. Protein product: CSVEDLGQGNYGYTF.

The chain carries TRBV6-1 and TRBJ2-2; possibly TRBD2 for D (5 bases). In germline, CDR1 is MNHNS, CDR2 SASEGT. V lost 3 bases to trimming and J lost 0 bases, with 11 bases between them. CDR3 length: 16 amino acids. CDR3: CASSDGYGTNTGELFF. The CDR3 bases are TGTGCCAGCAGTGACGGGTACGGGACGAACACCGGGGAGCTGTTTTTT.

This clone was picked up a small number of times. V usage is TRBV28 and J usage is TRBJ2-1; 7 bases fit TRBD2. Unmatched junction bases numbered 4, after V lost 5 bases and J lost 0 bases. The germline gives CDR1 MDHEN, CDR2 SYDVKM. The CDR3 extends over 15 amino acids. CDR3 protein: CASSPLAASYNEQFF. DNA of the CDR3: TGTGCCAGCAGTCCCCTAGCGGCCTCCTACAATGAGCAGTTCTTC.

This clone was counted only a few times. Compared with germline, one end of the junction differs, possibly owing to a read error. The chain has TRBV7-9 and TRBJ2-2; maybe TRBD1 (6 bases). Germline CDR1 reads SEHNR; CDR2 reads FQNEAQ (reference sequence). The CDR3 loop spans 15 amino acids. This CDR3 reads CSSSIVQGRNGELFF. Here the CDR3 DNA reads TGTTCCAGCAGCATAGTACAGGGTCGGAACGGGGAGCTGTTTTTT.

The chain joins TRBV29-1 to TRBJ1-2; D unresolved. Trimming took off 3 bases at V and 0 bases at J, with 17 bases between the two ends. CDR3 size: 16 residues. Germline V lookup: CDR1 SQVTM, CDR2 ANQGSEA. The CDR3 sequence: CSVDQGAAAANYGYTF. The DNA of the CDR3 is TGCAGCGTTGACCAAGGAGCCGCCGCAGCTAACTATGGCTACACCTTC. Drawing the rest from reference TRBV29-1 and TRBJ1-2, the complete variable domain is SAVISQKPSRDICQRGTSLTIQCQVDSQVTMMFWYRQQPGQSLTLIATANQGSEATYESGFVIDKFPISRPNLTFSTLTVSNMSPEDSSIYLCSVDQGAAAANYGYTFGSGTRLTVV.

A single count supports this clone. The junction departs from germline at one end; a sequencing error may be responsible. The chain is built from TRBV7-9 and TRBJ2-7, with a weak D call TRBD2 (5 bases). The CDR3 loop spans 15 amino acids. CDR1 SEHNR and CDR2 FQNEAQ come from the germline V gene (reference sequence). CDR3 residues: CSSSLGSGAFYEQYF. DNA for the CDR3: TGTTCCAGCAGCTTAGGCAGCGGAGCCTTCTACGAGCAGTACTTC.

The V and J genes are TRBV28 and TRBJ2-7; D unresolved. Germline V gene data show CDR1 as MDHEN and CDR2 as SYDVKM. Trimming shortened V by 2 bases and J by 6 bases, and 8 bases separated the two germline ends. The CDR3 totals 12 residues. CDR3 nucleotide sequence: TGTGCCAGCAGTTTACTATTACGCGAGCAGTACTTC. Protein: CASSLLLREQYF.

J is TRBJ2-1 and V is TRBV12-5, with D unclear. Looked up from germline, CDR1 is LGHNT and CDR2 is FRNRAP. Trimming took 4 bases from V and 0 from J, leaving 10 bases between them. CDR3 length: 15 residues. This CDR3 is CASGSGLSSYNEQFF. CDR3 nucleotides: TGTGCTAGTGGTTCCGGTCTTAGCTCCTACAATGAGCAGTTCTTC.

V gene TRBV6-5 combines with J gene TRBJ2-7; TRBD2 is a possible D gene (7 bases). Germline CDR1 MNHEY, CDR2 SVGAGI. V gave up 5 bases and J gave up 2 bases, with 13 bases separating them. The CDR3 is 14 residues long. Here the CDR3 DNA reads TGTGCCAGCAGTACTGGGGGGGGGCCCTACGAGCAGTACTTC. This codes for CASSTGGGPYEQYF.

The rearrangement links TRBV6-5 to TRBJ2-1; 8 bases map to TRBD2. In germline, CDR1 is MNHEY, CDR2 SVGAGI. V gave up 5 bases and J gave up 4 bases; unmatched junction bases: 7. The CDR3 length is 15 residues. In DNA, the CDR3 is TGTGCCAGCAGTCAGAGCGGGAGTTCATACAATGAGCAGTTCTTC. Protein sequence: CASSQSGSSYNEQFF.

The V and J genes are TRBV6-1 and TRBJ2-7; possible D gene TRBD2, 6 bases. The length of the CDR3 is 15 residues. The V gene's germline CDR1 is MNHNS and CDR2 SASEGT. V lost 6 bases and J lost 0, with 15 bases in between. Here the CDR3 DNA reads TGTGCCAGCAGGTCTGGGGGGACCCCCTCCTACGAGCAGTACTTC. It yields the protein CASRSGGTPSYEQYF.

This chain joins TRBV28 and TRBJ2-5, with a weak D call TRBD1 (5 bases). CDR3 length: 13 amino acids. Trimming took off 7 bases at V and 0 bases at J, with 9 bases between the two ends. In germline, CDR1 is MDHEN, CDR2 SYDVKM. The CDR3 DNA sequence: TGTGCCAGCACTGGGGCGAACCAAGAGACCCAGTACTTC. Translating it yields CASTGANQETQYF.

This chain connects TRBV10-3 to TRBJ2-3, with 14 positions matching TRBD2. Germline assignment: CDR1 ENHRY and CDR2 SYGVKD. The CDR3 has 15 residues. The V segment lost 10 bases and the J segment 2 bases; nucleotides outside the gene matches: 5. CDR3 sequence reads: CATTGLAGATDTQYF. CDR3 DNA sequence: TGTGCCACGACGGGACTAGCGGGAGCCACAGATACGCAGTATTTT.

This chain joins TRBV7-2 and TRBJ2-2; D call uncertain. V dropped 5 bases and J dropped 6 bases, with 10 bases sitting between them. The CDR3 consists of 13 residues. The germline V gene encodes CDR1 SGHTA and CDR2 FQGNSA. CDR3 sequence: CASSKPPAGELFF. CDR3 sequence (DNA): TGTGCCAGCAGCAAGCCCCCGGCCGGGGAGCTGTTTTTT. The entire variable domain, with the rest obtained from reference TRBV7-2 and TRBJ2-2, is as follows: GAGVSQSPSNKVTEKGKDVELRCDPISGHTALYWYRQSLGQGLEFLIYFQGNSAPDKSGLPSDRFSAERTGGSVSTLTIQRTQQEDSAVYLCASSKPPAGELFFGEGSRLTVL.

This clone appeared a single time. This chain links TRBV5-1 with TRBJ2-7; D is perhaps TRBD1 (6 bases). The CDR3 runs 14 residues. CDR1 and CDR2 from the germline V gene are SGHRS and YFSETQ. Trimming shortened V by 4 bases and J by 5 bases, and 16 bases separated the two germline ends. The CDR3, as DNA: TGCGCCAGCAGCGGCTACAGGGATTGGGACGAGCAGTACTTC. It codes for CASSGYRDWDEQYF.

The chain recombines TRBV7-9 with TRBJ1-5, with D possibly matching TRBD1 (5 bases). V was pared by 5 bases and J by 6 bases, with 17 bases between. CDR1 is SEHNR and CDR2 is FQNEAQ in the germline V gene (reference sequence). This CDR3 is built from 15 residues. The CDR3 region has the DNA TGTGCCAGCAGCGCGGCCGGGGGGGTAGGTCAGCCCCAGCATTTT. It is translated as CASSAAGGVGQPQHF.

This chain connects TRBV13 to TRBJ2-7; the D gene is possibly TRBD2 (6 bases). Germline-derived CDR1 and CDR2 are PRHDT and FYEKMQ (reference sequence). The CDR3 runs 14 residues. The V end was cut by 5 bases, the J end by 2 bases, with 13 bases between. The CDR3, as DNA: TGTGCCAGCAGCCCCGGAGGGACTGCCTACGAGCAGTACTTC. Amino acid sequence: CASSPGGTAYEQYF.

The rearrangement joins TRBV11-3 to TRBJ2-1; no firm D call. The V gene lost 2 bases and the J gene lost 8 bases, with 19 bases spanning the gap. CDR3 size: 16 residues. Germline CDR1 and CDR2: SGHNT and YENEEA. CDR3 protein: CASSLTRGGYGYEQFF. The CDR3 DNA reads as TGTGCCAGCAGCTTAACCCGCGGCGGTTATGGGTATGAGCAGTTCTTC.

This clone was seen more than once but under ten times. The chain couples TRBV7-2 to TRBJ1-1; TRBD1 matches 7 bases. J lost 0 bases, V lost 5 bases, and 6 bases had no gene match. The V gene's germline CDR1 is SGHTA and CDR2 FQGNSA. This CDR3 spans 15 amino acids. DNA of the CDR3: TGTGCCAGCAGCCAAAGGGACAGACTGAACACTGAAGCTTTCTTT. Translated: CASSQRDRLNTEAFF.

This clone was seen just once. This chain uses TRBV11-2 with TRBJ2-1; a weak D match, TRBD2 (7 bases). Germline values: CDR1 SGHAT, CDR2 FQNNGV. Trimming left V 4 bases short and J 7 bases short, with 11 bases between. CDR3 size: 13 residues. As DNA, the CDR3 is TGTGCCAGCAGCTACGGGGGGCGTAATGAGCAGTTCTTC. Translation: CASSYGGRNEQFF.

This chain links TRBV11-1 with TRBJ2-7, with 8 bases that match TRBD1. CDR3 length equals 13 residues. After removal of 5 bases from V and 9 bases from J, the junction contained 9 bases not matched to a gene. CDR1 SGHAT and CDR2 FQDESV come from the germline V gene (reference sequence). The CDR3 spells CASSDRGWIGQYF. CDR3 DNA sequence: TGTGCCAGCAGCGACAGGGGATGGATAGGGCAGTACTTC.

V gene TRBV2 combines with J gene TRBJ2-1, with 11 nucleotides matching TRBD2. Looked up from germline, CDR1 is SNHLY and CDR2 is FYNNEI. J lost 7 bases, V lost 6 bases, and 14 bases had no gene match. The CDR3 is 17 amino acids. The chain's CDR3 is CASRARILAGEGNEQFF. The CDR3 DNA reads as TGTGCCAGCAGAGCGAGGATACTAGCGGGAGAAGGAAATGAGCAGTTCTTC.

This chain connects TRBV28 to TRBJ1-5; TRBD1 matches at 9 bases. This CDR3 is built from 14 residues. Germline lookup yields CDR1 MDHEN and CDR2 SYDVKM. With V trimmed by 6 bases and J by 6 bases, 6 bases remained unmatched. CDR3 nucleotides: TGTGCCAGCAGGACAGGGGGAAGGGGTCAGCCCCAGCATTTT. Residues: CASRTGGRGQPQHF.